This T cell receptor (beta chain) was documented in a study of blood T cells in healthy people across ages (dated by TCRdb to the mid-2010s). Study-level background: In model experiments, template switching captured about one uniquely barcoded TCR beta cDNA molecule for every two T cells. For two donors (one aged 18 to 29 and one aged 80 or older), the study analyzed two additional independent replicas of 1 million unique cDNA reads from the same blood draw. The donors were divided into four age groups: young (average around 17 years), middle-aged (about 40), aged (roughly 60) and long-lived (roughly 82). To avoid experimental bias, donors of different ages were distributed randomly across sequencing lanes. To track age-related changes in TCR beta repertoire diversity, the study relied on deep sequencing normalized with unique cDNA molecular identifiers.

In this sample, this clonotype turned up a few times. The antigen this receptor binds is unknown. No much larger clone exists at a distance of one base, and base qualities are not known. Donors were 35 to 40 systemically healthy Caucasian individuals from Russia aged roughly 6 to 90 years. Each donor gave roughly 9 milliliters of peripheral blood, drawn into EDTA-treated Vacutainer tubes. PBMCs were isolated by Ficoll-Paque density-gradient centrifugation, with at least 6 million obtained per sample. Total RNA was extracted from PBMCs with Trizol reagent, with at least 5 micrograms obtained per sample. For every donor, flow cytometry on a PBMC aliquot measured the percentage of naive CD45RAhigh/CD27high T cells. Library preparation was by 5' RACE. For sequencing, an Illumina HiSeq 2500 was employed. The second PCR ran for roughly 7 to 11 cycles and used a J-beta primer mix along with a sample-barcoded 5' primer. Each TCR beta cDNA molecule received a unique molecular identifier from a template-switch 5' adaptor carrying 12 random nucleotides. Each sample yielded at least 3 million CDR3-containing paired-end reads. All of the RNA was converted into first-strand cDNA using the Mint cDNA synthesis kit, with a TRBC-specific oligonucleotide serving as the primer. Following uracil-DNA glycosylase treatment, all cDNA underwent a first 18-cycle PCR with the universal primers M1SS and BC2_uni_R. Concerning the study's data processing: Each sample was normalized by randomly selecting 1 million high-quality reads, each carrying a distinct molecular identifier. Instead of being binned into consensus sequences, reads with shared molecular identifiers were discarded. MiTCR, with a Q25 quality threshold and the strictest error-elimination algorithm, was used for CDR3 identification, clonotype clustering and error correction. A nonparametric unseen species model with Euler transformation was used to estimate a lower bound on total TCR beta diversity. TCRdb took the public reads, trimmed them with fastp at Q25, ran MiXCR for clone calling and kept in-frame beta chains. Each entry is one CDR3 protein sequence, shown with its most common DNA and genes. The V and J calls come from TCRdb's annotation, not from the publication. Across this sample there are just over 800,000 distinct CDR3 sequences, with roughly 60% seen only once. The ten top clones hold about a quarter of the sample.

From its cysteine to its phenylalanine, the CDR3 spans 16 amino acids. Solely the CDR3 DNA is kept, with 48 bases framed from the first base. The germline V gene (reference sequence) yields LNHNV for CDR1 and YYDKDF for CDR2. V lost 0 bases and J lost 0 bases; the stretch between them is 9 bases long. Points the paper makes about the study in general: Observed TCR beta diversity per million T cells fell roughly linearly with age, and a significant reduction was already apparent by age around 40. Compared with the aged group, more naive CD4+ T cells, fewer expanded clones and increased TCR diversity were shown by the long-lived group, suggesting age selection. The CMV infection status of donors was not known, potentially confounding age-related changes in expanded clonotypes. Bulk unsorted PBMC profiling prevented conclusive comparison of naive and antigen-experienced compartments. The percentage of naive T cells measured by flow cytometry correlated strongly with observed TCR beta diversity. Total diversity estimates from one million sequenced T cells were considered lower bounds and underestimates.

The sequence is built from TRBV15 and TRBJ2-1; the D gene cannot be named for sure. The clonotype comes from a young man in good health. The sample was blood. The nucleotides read TGTGCCACCAGCAGAGATTTCTCGACCTCCTACAATGAGCAGTTCTTC. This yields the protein CATSRDFSTSYNEQFF. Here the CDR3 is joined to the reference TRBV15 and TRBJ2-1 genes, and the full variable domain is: DAMVIQNPRYQVTQFGKPVTLSCSQTLNHNVMYWYQQKSSQAPKLLFHYYDKDFNNEADTPDNFQSRRPNTSFCFLDIRSPGLGDTAMYLCATSRDFSTSYNEQFFGPGTRLTVL.